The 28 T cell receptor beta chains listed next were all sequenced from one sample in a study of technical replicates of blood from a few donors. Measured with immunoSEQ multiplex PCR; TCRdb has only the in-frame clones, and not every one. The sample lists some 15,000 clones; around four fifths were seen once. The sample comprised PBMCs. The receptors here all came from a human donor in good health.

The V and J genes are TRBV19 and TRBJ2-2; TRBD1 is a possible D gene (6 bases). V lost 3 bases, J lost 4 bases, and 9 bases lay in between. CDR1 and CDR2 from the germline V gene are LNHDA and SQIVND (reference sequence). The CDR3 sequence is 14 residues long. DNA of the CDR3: TGTGCCAGTAGTATTACAGGGTTCACCGGGGAGCTGTTTTTT. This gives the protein CASSITGFTGELFF.

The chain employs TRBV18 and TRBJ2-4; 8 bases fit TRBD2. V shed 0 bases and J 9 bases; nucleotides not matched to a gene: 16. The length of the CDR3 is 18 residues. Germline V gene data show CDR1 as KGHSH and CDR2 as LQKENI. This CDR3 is CASSPPSLAGFQGSIQYF. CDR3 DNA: TGTGCCAGCTCACCACCCTCTCTAGCGGGCTTCCAGGGATCCATTCAGTACTTC.

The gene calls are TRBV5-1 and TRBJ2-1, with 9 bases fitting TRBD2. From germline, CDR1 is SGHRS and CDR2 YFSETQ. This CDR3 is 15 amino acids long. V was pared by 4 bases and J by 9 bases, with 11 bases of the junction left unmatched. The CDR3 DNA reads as TGCGCCAGCAGCACTCTAGCGGGATTGGGCACTGAGCAGTTCTTC. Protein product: CASSTLAGLGTEQFF.

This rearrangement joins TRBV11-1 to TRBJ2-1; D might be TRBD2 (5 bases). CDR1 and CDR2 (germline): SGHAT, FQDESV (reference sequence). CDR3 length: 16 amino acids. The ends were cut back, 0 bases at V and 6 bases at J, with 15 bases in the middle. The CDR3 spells CASSLAQASWRNEQFF. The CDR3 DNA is TGTGCCAGCAGCTTAGCGCAGGCTAGCTGGCGCAATGAGCAGTTCTTC.

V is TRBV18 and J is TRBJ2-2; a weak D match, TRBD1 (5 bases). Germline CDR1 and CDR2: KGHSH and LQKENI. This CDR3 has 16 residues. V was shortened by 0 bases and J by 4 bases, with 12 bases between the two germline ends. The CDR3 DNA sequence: TGTGCCAGCTCACCACCGGGGCGGAGAGGCACCGGGGAGCTGTTTTTT. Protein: CASSPPGRRGTGELFF.

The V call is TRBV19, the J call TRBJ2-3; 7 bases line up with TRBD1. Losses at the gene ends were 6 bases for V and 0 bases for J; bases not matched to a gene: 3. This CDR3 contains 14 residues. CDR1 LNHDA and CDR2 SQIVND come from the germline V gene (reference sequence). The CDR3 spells CASRTGPSTDTQYF. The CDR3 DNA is TGTGCCAGTAGGACAGGGCCTAGCACAGATACGCAGTATTTT.

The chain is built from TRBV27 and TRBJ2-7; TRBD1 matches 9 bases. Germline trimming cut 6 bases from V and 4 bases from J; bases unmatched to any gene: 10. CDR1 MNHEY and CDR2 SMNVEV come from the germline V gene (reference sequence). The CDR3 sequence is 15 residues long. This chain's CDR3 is CASRQGQGGSYEQYF. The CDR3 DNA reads TGTGCCAGCAGACAGGGACAGGGAGGGAGTTACGAGCAGTACTTC.

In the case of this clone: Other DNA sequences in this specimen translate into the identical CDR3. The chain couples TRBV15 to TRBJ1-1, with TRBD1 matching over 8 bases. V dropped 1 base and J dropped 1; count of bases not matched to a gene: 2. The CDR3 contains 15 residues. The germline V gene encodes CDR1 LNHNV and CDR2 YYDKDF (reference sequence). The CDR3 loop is CATSRGGTGNTEAFF. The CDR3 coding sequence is TGTGCCACCAGCAGAGGCGGGACAGGGAACACTGAAGCTTTCTTT.

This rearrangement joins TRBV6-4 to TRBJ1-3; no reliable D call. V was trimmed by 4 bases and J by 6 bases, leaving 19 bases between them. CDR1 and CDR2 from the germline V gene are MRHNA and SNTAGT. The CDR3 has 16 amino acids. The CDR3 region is CASSGCSFALANTIYF. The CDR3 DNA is TGTGCCAGCAGTGGATGTTCTTTCGCTCTGGCAAACACCATATATTTT.

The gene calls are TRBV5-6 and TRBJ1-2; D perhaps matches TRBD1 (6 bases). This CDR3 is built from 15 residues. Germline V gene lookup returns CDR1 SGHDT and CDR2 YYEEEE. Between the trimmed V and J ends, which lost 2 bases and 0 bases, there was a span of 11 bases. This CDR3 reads CASSLPGHSNYGYTF. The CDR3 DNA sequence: TGTGCCAGCAGCTTACCGGGACACTCTAACTATGGCTACACCTTC.

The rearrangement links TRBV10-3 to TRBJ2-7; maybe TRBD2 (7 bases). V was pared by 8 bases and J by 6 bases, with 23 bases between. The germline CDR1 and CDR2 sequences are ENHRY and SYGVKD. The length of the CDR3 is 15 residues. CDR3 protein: CAIGQQGGREGEQYF. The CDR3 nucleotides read TGTGCCATCGGCCAACAGGGTGGTAGGGAGGGCGAGCAGTACTTC.

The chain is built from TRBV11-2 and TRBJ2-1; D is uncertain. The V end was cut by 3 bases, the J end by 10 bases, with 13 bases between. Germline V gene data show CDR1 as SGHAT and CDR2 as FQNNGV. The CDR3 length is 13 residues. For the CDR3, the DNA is TGTGCCAGCAGCTTCGGCGCGGTGAAGGAGCAGTTCTTC. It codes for CASSFGAVKEQFF. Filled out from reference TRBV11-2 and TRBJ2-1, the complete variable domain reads EAGVAQSPRYKIIEKRQSVAFWCNPISGHATLYWYQQILGQGPKLLIQFQNNGVVDDSQLPKDRFSAERLKGVDSTLKIQPAKLEDSAVYLCASSFGAVKEQFFGPGTRLTVL.

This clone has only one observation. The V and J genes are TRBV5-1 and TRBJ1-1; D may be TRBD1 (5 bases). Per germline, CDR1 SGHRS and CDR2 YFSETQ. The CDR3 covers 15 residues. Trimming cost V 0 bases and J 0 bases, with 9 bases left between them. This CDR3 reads CASSLGGGMNTEAFF. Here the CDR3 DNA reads TGCGCCAGCAGCTTGGGGGGCGGCATGAACACTGAAGCTTTCTTT.

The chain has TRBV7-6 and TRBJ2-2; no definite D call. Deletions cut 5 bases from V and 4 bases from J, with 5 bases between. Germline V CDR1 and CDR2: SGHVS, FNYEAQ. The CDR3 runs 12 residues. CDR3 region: CASSPGTGELFF. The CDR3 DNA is TGTGCCAGCAGCCCGGGCACCGGGGAGCTGTTTTTT.

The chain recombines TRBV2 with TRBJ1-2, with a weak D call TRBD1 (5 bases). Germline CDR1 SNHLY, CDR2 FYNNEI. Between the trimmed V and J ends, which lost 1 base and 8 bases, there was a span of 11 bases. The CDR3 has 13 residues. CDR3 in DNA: TGTGCCAGCAGTGAAGGAGGGGAGGGAGGCTACACCTTC. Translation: CASSEGGEGGYTF.

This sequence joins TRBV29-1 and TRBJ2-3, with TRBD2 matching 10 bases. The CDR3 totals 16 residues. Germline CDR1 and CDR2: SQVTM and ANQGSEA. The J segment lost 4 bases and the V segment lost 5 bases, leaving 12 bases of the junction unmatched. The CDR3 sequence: CSVPGGLAGVADTQYF. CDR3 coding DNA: TGCAGCGTTCCTGGGGGGCTAGCGGGAGTTGCAGATACGCAGTATTTT.

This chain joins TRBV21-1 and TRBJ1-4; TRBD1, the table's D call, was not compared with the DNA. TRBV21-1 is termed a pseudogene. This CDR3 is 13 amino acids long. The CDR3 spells CASKDRGVEKLFF. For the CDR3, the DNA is TGTGCCAGCAAGGACAGGGGTGTTGAAAAACTGTTTTTT.

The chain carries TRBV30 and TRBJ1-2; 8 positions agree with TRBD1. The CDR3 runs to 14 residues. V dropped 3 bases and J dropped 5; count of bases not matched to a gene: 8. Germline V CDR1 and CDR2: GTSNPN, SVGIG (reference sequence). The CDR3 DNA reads TGTGCCTGGAGCCCTGGACAGGGACCGTATGGCTACACCTTC. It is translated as CAWSPGQGPYGYTF.

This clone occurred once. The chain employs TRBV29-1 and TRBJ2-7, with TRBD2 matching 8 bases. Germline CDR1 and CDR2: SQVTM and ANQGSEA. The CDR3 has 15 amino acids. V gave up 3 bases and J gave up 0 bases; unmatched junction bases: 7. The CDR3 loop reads CSVEGGAGVSYEQYF. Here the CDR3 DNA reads TGCAGCGTTGAGGGGGGAGCGGGAGTCTCCTACGAGCAGTACTTC.

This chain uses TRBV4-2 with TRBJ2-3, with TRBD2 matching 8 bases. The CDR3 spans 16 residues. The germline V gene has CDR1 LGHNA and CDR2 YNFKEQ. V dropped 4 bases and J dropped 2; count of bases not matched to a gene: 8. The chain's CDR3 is CASSPVSGMITDTQYF. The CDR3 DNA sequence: TGTGCCAGCAGCCCCGTTAGCGGGATGATCACAGATACGCAGTATTTT.

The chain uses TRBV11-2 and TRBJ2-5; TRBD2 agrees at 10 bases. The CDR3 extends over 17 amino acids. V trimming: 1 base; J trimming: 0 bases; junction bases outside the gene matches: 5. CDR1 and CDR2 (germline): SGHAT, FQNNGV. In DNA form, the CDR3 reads TGTGCCAGCAGCTTAGCCACTAGCGGGATGTACCAAGAGACCCAGTACTTC. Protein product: CASSLATSGMYQETQYF.

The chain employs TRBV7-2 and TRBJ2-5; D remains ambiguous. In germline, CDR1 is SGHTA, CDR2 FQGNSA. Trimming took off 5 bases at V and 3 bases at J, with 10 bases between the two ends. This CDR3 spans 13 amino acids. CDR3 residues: CASSPSLEETQYF. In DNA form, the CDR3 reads TGTGCCAGCAGCCCCAGTCTGGAAGAGACCCAGTACTTC.

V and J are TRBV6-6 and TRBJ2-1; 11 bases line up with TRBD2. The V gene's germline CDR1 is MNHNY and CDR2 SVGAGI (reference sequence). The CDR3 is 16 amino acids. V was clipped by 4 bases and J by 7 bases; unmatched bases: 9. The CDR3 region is CASSFGLAGGGNEQFF. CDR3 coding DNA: TGTGCCAGCAGTTTCGGGCTAGCGGGAGGAGGGAATGAGCAGTTCTTC.

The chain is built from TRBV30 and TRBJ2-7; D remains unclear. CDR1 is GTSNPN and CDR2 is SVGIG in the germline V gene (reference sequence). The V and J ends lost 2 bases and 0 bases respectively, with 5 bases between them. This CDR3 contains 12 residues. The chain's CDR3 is CAWSLNSYEQYF. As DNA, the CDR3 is TGTGCCTGGAGTCTTAACTCCTACGAGCAGTACTTC.

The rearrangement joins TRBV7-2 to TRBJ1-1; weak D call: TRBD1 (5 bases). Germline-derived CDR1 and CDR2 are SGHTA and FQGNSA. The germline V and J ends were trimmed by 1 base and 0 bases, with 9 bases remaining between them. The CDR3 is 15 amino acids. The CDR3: CASSLVQQVNTEAFF. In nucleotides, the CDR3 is TGTGCCAGCAGCTTAGTCCAACAGGTGAACACTGAAGCTTTCTTT.

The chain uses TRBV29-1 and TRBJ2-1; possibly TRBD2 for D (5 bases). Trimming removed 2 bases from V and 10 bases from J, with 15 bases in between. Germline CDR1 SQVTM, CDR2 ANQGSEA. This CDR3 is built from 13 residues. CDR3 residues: CSVERAASHEQFF. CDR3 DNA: TGCAGCGTTGAAAGGGCCGCTAGCCACGAGCAGTTCTTC.

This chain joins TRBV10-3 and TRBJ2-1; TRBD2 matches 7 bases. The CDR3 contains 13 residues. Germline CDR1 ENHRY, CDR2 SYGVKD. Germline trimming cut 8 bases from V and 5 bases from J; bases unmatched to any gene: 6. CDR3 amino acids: CAISPSGNNEQFF. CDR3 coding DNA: TGTGCCATCTCACCTAGCGGAAACAATGAGCAGTTCTTC.

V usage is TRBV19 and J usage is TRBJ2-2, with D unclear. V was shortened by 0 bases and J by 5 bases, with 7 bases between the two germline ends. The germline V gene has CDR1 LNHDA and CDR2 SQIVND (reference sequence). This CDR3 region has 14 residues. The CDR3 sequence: CASSIDSWTGELFF. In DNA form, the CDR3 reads TGTGCCAGTAGTATAGATAGTTGGACCGGGGAGCTGTTTTTT.